A selection of T cell receptor beta chains follows, all from one sample in a study of blood T cell repertoires in COVID-19. The repertoire was sequenced with immunoSEQ multiplex PCR; TCRdb's copy has only in-frame clones and lacks some. The data hold 310,000 or so clones, with roughly 88% observed a single time. What was sequenced was peripheral blood. The source is a woman aged 50 to 60 with acute or convalescent COVID-19. Each CDR3 is given with its conserved first and last residue. A D gene is named only where the DNA matches it firmly. Clone size is stated in some rows and not others, as once, few, many or a class when expanded.

CDR3 length | J gene | D gene | clone size | V gene | CDR3 protein | CDR3 DNA
14 | TRBJ2-2 | TRBD2 | NA | TRBV24-1 | CATRRGSGSGELFF | TGTGCCACTAGGCGTGGTAGCGGGTCCGGGGAGCTGTTTTTT
15 | TRBJ1-1 | NA | NA | TRBV15 | CATSSARAANTEAFF | TGTGCCACCAGCAGTGCCCGAGCCGCAAACACTGAAGCTTTCTTT
12 | TRBJ2-3 | NA | once | TRBV7-8 | CASSFARDTQYF | TGTGCCAGCAGCTTTGCGAGAGATACGCAGTATTTT
14 | TRBJ1-4 | NA | NA | TRBV11-2 | CASSLWQIQEKLFF | TGTGCCAGCAGCCTGTGGCAGATCCAGGAAAAACTGTTTTTT
14 | TRBJ2-4 | NA | NA | TRBV9 | CASSVGGAKNIQYF | TGTGCCAGCAGCGTAGGAGGGGCCAAAAACATTCAGTACTTC
18 | TRBJ2-5 | TRBD2 | NA | TRBV9 | CASSSDRSGRAGTETQYF | TGTGCCAGCAGCTCAGATCGAAGCGGGAGGGCCGGGACGGAGACCCAGTACTTC
15 | TRBJ1-5 | TRBD1 | NA | TRBV2 | CASSYSGGYNQPQHF | TGTGCCAGCAGTTATTCAGGGGGCTACAATCAGCCCCAGCATTTT
14 | TRBJ2-7 | NA | once | TRBV19 | CASSGGPGSYEQYF | TGTGCCAGTAGTGGAGGGCCTGGATCCTACGAGCAGTACTTC
12 | TRBJ2-2 | NA | NA | TRBV11-3 | CASSERAGELFF | TGTGCCAGCAGCGAGCGTGCTGGGGAGCTGTTTTTT
16 | TRBJ2-7 | TRBD2 | NA | TRBV6-5 | CASSYSMLAGVNEQYF | TGTGCCAGCAGTTACTCGATGCTAGCGGGAGTTAACGAGCAGTACTTC
17 | TRBJ2-7 | TRBD2 | NA | TRBV7-2 | CASRRSGRYYSSYEQYF | TGTGCCAGCAGGAGAAGCGGGAGGTATTATAGCTCCTACGAGCAGTACTTC
16 | TRBJ1-4 | NA | NA | TRBV5-4 | CASSTTQGSTNEKLFF | TGTGCCAGCAGCACCACACAGGGCTCAACTAATGAAAAACTGTTTTTT
11 | TRBJ2-7 | NA | NA | TRBV2 | CASSEGAEQYF | TGTGCCAGCAGTGAGGGAGCCGAGCAGTACTTC
12 | TRBJ2-5 | NA | few | TRBV11-1 | CASSLPQETQYF | TGTGCCAGCAGCTTACCACAAGAGACCCAGTACTTC
17 | TRBJ2-7 | TRBD2 | NA | TRBV27 | CASSLSYVGGVGYEQYF | TGTGCCAGCAGTTTAAGTTACGTCGGGGGGGTGGGATACGAGCAGTACTTC
15 | TRBJ2-3 | NA | NA | TRBV18 | CASSPNRDRGDTQYF | TGTGCCAGCTCACCAAACAGGGATCGCGGAGATACGCAGTATTTT
13 | TRBJ2-1 | NA | NA | TRBV27 | CASSLDNYNEQFF | TGTGCCAGCAGTTTAGACAACTACAATGAGCAGTTCTTC
13 | TRBJ1-5 | NA | NA | TRBV19 | CATSERRNQPQHF | TGTGCCACCTCCGAGCGCCGGAATCAGCCCCAGCATTTT
19 | TRBJ2-7 | TRBD2 | NA | TRBV4-1 | CASSQISTSGSYPSYEQYF | TGCGCCAGCAGCCAGATAAGCACTAGCGGGAGTTATCCCTCCTACGAGCAGTACTTC
14 | TRBJ2-1 | NA | NA | TRBV5-1 | CASRPGMSYNEQFF | TGCGCCAGCAGGCCGGGGATGTCCTACAATGAGCAGTTCTTC
14 | TRBJ2-5 | NA | NA | TRBV30 | CAWRVDTGEETQYF | TGTGCCTGGAGAGTTGATACGGGAGAAGAGACCCAGTACTTC
14 | TRBJ2-7 | TRBD1 | NA | TRBV28 | CASSLGTGSYEQYF | TGTGCCAGCAGTTTAGGGACAGGGTCCTACGAGCAGTACTTC
13 | TRBJ2-7 | TRBD1 | NA | TRBV6-5 | CASRRDSPYEQYF | TGTGCCAGCAGACGGGACAGCCCCTACGAGCAGTACTTC
15 | TRBJ1-1 | TRBD1 | NA | TRBV28 | CASSSGTGLETEAFF | TGTGCCAGCAGTTCAGGGACAGGGCTGGAAACTGAAGCTTTCTTT
14 | TRBJ2-5 | TRBD1 | NA | TRBV19 | CASSPRDRGETQYF | TGTGCCAGTAGCCCCCGGGACAGGGGTGAGACCCAGTACTTC
18 | TRBJ2-7 | TRBD2 | NA | TRBV11-2 | CASSLAWTTGTRGYEQYF | TGTGCCAGCAGCTTAGCCTGGACAACCGGGACTAGAGGATACGAGCAGTACTTC